This T cell receptor beta chain was documented in a study of T cell changes during pregnancy in multiple sclerosis. Trimming cost V 4 bases and J 4 bases, with 17 bases left between them. CDR1 is SGHTA and CDR2 is FQGNSA in the germline V gene. CDR3 size: 15 residues. The table came from immunoSEQ multiplex PCR; TCRdb's copy has only in-frame clones and leaves some out. The sample shows tens of thousands of clones, 75% to 95% of them seen only once. This chain connects TRBV7-2 to TRBJ2-7, with D possibly matching TRBD2 (6 bases). The origin of this receptor is a female donor in good health, enrolled as a control in a pregnancy study. The sequenced sample was peripheral blood, obtained in the third trimester of pregnancy. CDR3 residues: CASSSPRSGPYEQYF. The CDR3 DNA is TGTGCCAGCAGCTCCCCTAGGAGCGGGCCGTACGAGCAGTACTTC. The variable domain in full, completed from reference TRBV7-2 and TRBJ2-7, reads GAGVSQSPSNKVTEKGKDVELRCDPISGHTALYWYRQSLGQGLEFLIYFQGNSAPDKSGLPSDRFSAERTGGSVSTLTIQRTQQEDSAVYLCASSSPRSGPYEQYFGPGTRLTVT.